This TCR beta chain was sequenced during a study of early T cells in non-severe SARS-CoV-2 infection (dated by TCRdb to about 2021). Some background on the complete study: TCR sequencing used bulk RNA from unsorted whole blood, so alpha and beta chains could not be paired. Summary of the overall study and its limitations: VDJdb matching was skewed toward anti-spike CD8 responses, so virus-specific expansions were likely underestimated and private and CD4 specificities were missed.

A word on this clonotype: Its recognized antigen is unknown. No clone much larger than this one lies a single base away; base qualities are absent.

A case-control design nested within a healthcare worker cohort in London, UK, was used, with weekly nasopharyngeal swab PCR tests and blood sampling performed. Healthcare workers were recruited between 23 and 31 March 2020, during the week of the UK lockdown, and were followed weekly for up to about 15 weeks. The cysteine opens and the phenylalanine closes a CDR3 of 17 amino acids. Just CDR3 DNA is preserved here, 51 bases in frame from base 1. The library was generated by 5' RACE. The data were produced on a NextSeq 500. Unique molecular identifiers were attached to individual cDNA molecules in the TCR library protocol so that sequencing error and PCR bias could be corrected. Both TCR alpha and beta chains were sequenced, and tight co-correlation was observed between alpha and beta sequence abundances in each sample. Per the source publication's procedure: Decombinator V4 was used to annotate TCR sequences for V gene, J gene and CDR3. TCRs were defined as expanded if a significant change between any two time points was detected under a Poisson model with p below 0.0001. TCR abundances were normalised to the total number of TCRs sequenced in each sample and reported as counts per million. MAIT TCRs were defined by TRAV1-2 paired with TRAJ12, TRAJ20 or TRAJ33, and iNKT TCRs by TRAV10 paired with TRAJ18. VDJdb, accessed on 1 November 2021, was searched for TCRs annotated for CMV, EBV and SARS-CoV-2, and TCRs annotated for more than one antigen were excluded. The raw public reads went through TCRdb reprocessing: fastp at Q25, MiXCR clone calling, in-frame beta chains kept. One record per CDR3 amino acid sequence lists the most common genes and DNA. TCRdb, rather than the study authors, made the V and J calls. Counted in this sample were about 52,000 distinct CDR3 sequences; roughly 9.6% of them appeared once. Approximately 13% of the sample goes to the ten largest clones.

The sequenced sample consisted of whole blood. The clonotype comes from an adult who was a healthcare worker with PCR-confirmed SARS-CoV-2 infection or an uninfected control (not recorded which). The sequence joins TRBV21-1 to TRBJ2-2; TRBD1 is the table's D call and was not checked against the DNA. TRBV21-1 is shown as a pseudogene. The DNA sequence is given as TGTGCCAGCAGCAACAGGGGGGCCTATGCGAACACCGGGGAGCTGTTTTTT. Translated, it gives CASSNRGAYANTGELFF.